One sample yielded the 19 T cell receptor beta chains listed below, sequenced in a study of T cell responses to AZD1222 COVID-19 vaccine. Data came from immunoSEQ multiplex PCR; TCRdb stores just in-frame clones and leaves some out. The sample holds 160,000 or so clones, approximately 90% seen once. The sequences come from peripheral blood, collected 28 days after the second dose of the MenACWY control vaccine. The receptor source for this set is an adult who received the MenACWY meningococcal vaccine as a control.

This clone is a singleton in its sample. This chain links TRBV7-2 with TRBJ2-2, with D perhaps TRBD1 or TRBD2 (5 bases each). CDR1 and CDR2 from the germline V gene are SGHTA and FQGNSA. V dropped 7 bases and J dropped 4 bases, with 13 bases sitting between them. The CDR3 sequence is 14 residues long. The CDR3 DNA sequence: TGTGCCAGCAAGAGTCTGGGACCCACCGGGGAGCTGTTTTTT. Its protein product is CASKSLGPTGELFF.

Only a few counts were recorded for this clone. The J gene is TRBJ2-3, the V gene TRBV9, with 9 bases fitting TRBD2. The CDR3 sequence is 13 residues long. The ends lost 4 bases at V and 7 bases at J; junction bases unmatched: 4. Germline V gene lookup returns CDR1 SGDLS and CDR2 YYNGEE. DNA of the CDR3: TGTGCCAGCAGCTCCACTAGCGGGTATACGCAGTATTTT. This translates into CASSSTSGYTQYF.

This chain links TRBV5-6 with TRBJ1-3; no reliable D call. Trimming removed 2 bases from V and 0 bases from J, with 6 bases in between. The CDR3 is made up of 14 amino acids. CDR1 and CDR2 from the germline V gene are SGHDT and YYEEEE. In nucleotides, the CDR3 is TGTGCCAGCAGCTTTTTCTCCTCTGGAAACACCATATATTTT. It translates to CASSFFSSGNTIYF.

The genes are TRBV6-5 and TRBJ1-1, with D possibly being TRBD1 (5 bases). Germline values: CDR1 MNHEY, CDR2 SVGAGI. Deletions cut 2 bases from V and 5 bases from J, with 15 bases between. The CDR3 contains 15 residues. CDR3 loop: CASSYGGPPGTEAFF. CDR3 DNA sequence: TGTGCCAGCAGTTACGGGGGTCCTCCGGGGACTGAAGCTTTCTTT.

The V gene is TRBV5-6, the J gene TRBJ1-6; TRBD1 might be the D (5 bases). Trimming left V 6 bases short and J 1 base short, with 14 bases between. The CDR3 extends over 16 amino acids. Germline V gives CDR1 SGHDT, CDR2 YYEEEE. DNA of the CDR3: TGTGCCAGCACCCCCGGTCGGGGGTCCTATAATTCACCCCTCCACTTT. It is translated as CASTPGRGSYNSPLHF. The full variable domain, rest sourced from reference TRBV5-6 and TRBJ1-6, is DAGVTQSPTHLIKTRGQQVTLRCSPKSGHDTVSWYQQALGQGPQFIFQYYEEEERQRGNFPDRFSGHQFPNYSSELNVNALLLGDSALYLCASTPGRGSYNSPLHFGNGTRLTVT.

Concerning this clone: The identical CDR3 is also encoded by other nucleotide sequences in the sample. This chain's CDR3 is CASSLVSGDYEQYF. The CDR3 nucleotides read TGTGCCAGCAGCTTAGTCTCAGGAGACTACGAGCAGTACTTC. The V and J genes are TRBV7-2 and TRBJ2-7; D unresolved. The length of the CDR3 is 14 residues. The V end was cut by 1 base, the J end by 3 bases, with 10 bases between. CDR1 is SGHTA and CDR2 is FQGNSA in the germline V gene.

This sequence joins TRBV30 and TRBJ1-4; a weak D match, TRBD1 (6 bases). V lost 2 bases and J lost 6, with 10 bases in between. Per germline, CDR1 GTSNPN and CDR2 SVGIG (reference sequence). This CDR3 region has 13 residues. This chain's CDR3 is CAWSTGWDEKLFF. The CDR3 DNA sequence: TGTGCCTGGAGTACAGGGTGGGATGAAAAACTGTTTTTT.

The chain links TRBV24-1 to TRBJ2-1; 8 nucleotides align to TRBD1. This CDR3 spans 13 amino acids. Losses at the gene ends were 6 bases for V and 7 bases for J; bases not matched to a gene: 4. Per germline, CDR1 KGHDR and CDR2 SFDVKD. CDR3 in amino acids: CATSRTGTNEQFF. CDR3 DNA sequence: TGTGCCACCAGTCGGACAGGGACAAATGAGCAGTTCTTC.

The chain uses TRBV6-5 and TRBJ2-7; D perhaps matches TRBD1 (6 bases). The germline V gene encodes CDR1 MNHEY and CDR2 SVGAGI. The CDR3 has 13 amino acids. Trimming cost V 6 bases and J 2 bases, with 11 bases left between them. DNA of the CDR3: TGTGCCAGCAGACCCGGACAGCCCTACGAGCAGTACTTC. This codes for CASRPGQPYEQYF.

This clone was seen a few times. The J gene is TRBJ2-5, the V gene TRBV24-1; D is possibly TRBD1 or TRBD2 (5 bases each). Trimming removed 5 bases at V and 4 bases at J, with 16 bases between. Per germline, CDR1 KGHDR and CDR2 SFDVKD. This CDR3 has 15 amino acids. The CDR3 protein is CATSVSGTGAETQYF. The CDR3 DNA follows: TGTGCCACCAGTGTGTCCGGGACGGGTGCAGAGACCCAGTACTTC.

V is TRBV27 and J is TRBJ2-1, with 9 nucleotides matching TRBD1. The length of the CDR3 is 16 residues. The germline V gene has CDR1 MNHEY and CDR2 SMNVEV (reference sequence). V dropped 5 bases and J dropped 5; count of bases not matched to a gene: 10. DNA for the CDR3: TGTGCCAGCAGTGCCCCAGGGGACAGGGTTAACAATGAGCAGTTCTTC. It specifies CASSAPGDRVNNEQFF.

V is TRBV19 and J is TRBJ1-1; D not certain. V lost 7 bases and J 1 base, leaving 10 bases between the germline ends. Germline values: CDR1 LNHDA, CDR2 SQIVND (reference sequence). The CDR3 runs 13 residues. The CDR3 coding sequence is TGTGCCAGTAAGGGAGGTTGGAACACTGAAGCTTTCTTT. Protein: CASKGGWNTEAFF.

The chain has TRBV9 and TRBJ2-4; D not certain. The CDR3 runs 14 residues. Germline loops: CDR1 SGDLS, CDR2 YYNGEE. Trimming took 0 bases from V and 5 from J, leaving 9 bases between them. CDR3 nucleotide sequence: TGTGCCAGCAGCGTAGGTCCAGTAGAAAACATTCAGTACTTC. This sequence encodes CASSVGPVENIQYF.

This clone occurred once. The same CDR3 also results from other DNA sequences found in this sample. CDR3: CAWSVGGGNQPQHF. CDR3 DNA: TGTGCCTGGAGTGTAGGAGGGGGCAATCAGCCCCAGCATTTT. This rearrangement joins TRBV30 to TRBJ1-5, with a weak D call TRBD1 (5 bases). V was trimmed by 0 bases and J by 2 bases, leaving 8 bases between them. Germline V gene sequence: CDR1 GTSNPN, CDR2 SVGIG (reference sequence). The CDR3 contains 14 residues.

The chain carries TRBV28 and TRBJ2-7; 7 bases match TRBD1. Germline assignment: CDR1 MDHEN and CDR2 SYDVKM. The CDR3 length is 14 residues. V trimming: 5 bases; J trimming: 2 bases; junction bases outside the gene matches: 6. In DNA, the CDR3 is TGTGCCAGCAGTCCCGGGGACAGACCCTACGAGCAGTACTTC. Translating gives CASSPGDRPYEQYF.

The chain has TRBV11-3 and TRBJ2-1; D might be TRBD2 (5 bases). The CDR3 totals 20 residues. V lost 4 bases to trimming and J lost 0 bases, with 25 bases between them. Germline CDR1 and CDR2: SGHNT and YENEEA. Here the CDR3 reads CASSSSLLGAPASSYNEQFF. As DNA, the CDR3 is TGTGCCAGCAGCTCCTCATTGCTGGGAGCGCCGGCGAGCTCCTACAATGAGCAGTTCTTC.

This chain links TRBV5-1 with TRBJ2-7; D unresolved. The CDR3 totals 14 residues. Germline CDR1 reads SGHRS; CDR2 reads YFSETQ. V lost 3 bases and J lost 3, with 13 bases in between. The CDR3 DNA reads TGCGCCAGCAGCTGGGGTTCCCCCATCTACGAGCAGTACTTC. Protein sequence: CASSWGSPIYEQYF.

The V and J genes are TRBV7-3 and TRBJ2-3; no firm D call. CDR3 length: 14 amino acids. The V end was cut by 3 bases, the J end by 0 bases, with 7 bases between. Germline CDR1 SGHTA, CDR2 FQGTGA. This chain's CDR3 is CASSFSVSTDTQYF. DNA of the CDR3: TGTGCCAGCAGCTTTTCTGTAAGCACAGATACGCAGTATTTT.

The chain combines TRBV29-1 with TRBJ2-1, with D unclear. Germline CDR1 and CDR2: SQVTM and ANQGSEA. The CDR3 loop spans 13 amino acids. V lost 3 bases and J 5 bases, leaving 11 bases between the germline ends. This CDR3 is CSVEARENNEQFF. The CDR3 DNA follows: TGCAGCGTTGAGGCCCGAGAGAACAATGAGCAGTTCTTC.